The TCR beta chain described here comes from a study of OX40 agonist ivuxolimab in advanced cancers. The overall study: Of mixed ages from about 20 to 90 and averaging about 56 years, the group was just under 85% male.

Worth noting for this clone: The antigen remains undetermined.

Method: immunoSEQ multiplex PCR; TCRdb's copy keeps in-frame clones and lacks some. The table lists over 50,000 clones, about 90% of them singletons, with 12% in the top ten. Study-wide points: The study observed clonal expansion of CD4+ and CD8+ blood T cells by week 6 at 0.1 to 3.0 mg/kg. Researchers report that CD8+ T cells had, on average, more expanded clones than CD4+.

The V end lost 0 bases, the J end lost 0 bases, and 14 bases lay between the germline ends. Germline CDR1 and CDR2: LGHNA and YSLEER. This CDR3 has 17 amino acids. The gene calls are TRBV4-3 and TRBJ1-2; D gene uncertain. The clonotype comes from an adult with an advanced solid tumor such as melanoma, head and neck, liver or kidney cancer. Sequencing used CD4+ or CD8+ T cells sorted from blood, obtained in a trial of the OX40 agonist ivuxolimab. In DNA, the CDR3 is TGCGCCAGCAGCCAAGAGCGTGGGTCCTACACTAACTATGGCTACACCTTC. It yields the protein CASSQERGSYTNYGYTF.